Listed below are T cell receptor beta chains from one sample, sequenced in a study of blood T cell repertoires in COVID-19. Assay: immunoSEQ multiplex PCR; the TCRdb copy retains only in-frame clones and omits some. The sample records about 310,000 clones, around 86% being singletons. The material sequenced was peripheral blood. These receptor sequences come from a man in his forties or fifties with active or convalescent COVID-19. The CDR3 runs from the conserved cysteine through the conserved F or W. A D gene is named only where the DNA matches it firmly. The listing skips clone size in some rows; elsewhere it reads once, few, many or a size class.

TRBV5-6,TRBJ1-3,15,once,-,CASSPQGHAGNTIYF,TGTGCCAGCAGCCCGCAGGGCCATGCTGGAAACACCATATATTTT
TRBV18,TRBJ1-2,13,-,TRBD1,CASSLDRTYGYTF,TGTGCCAGCTCACTGGACAGGACCTATGGCTACACCTTC
TRBV5-1,TRBJ2-3,14,-,TRBD2,CASSDQRELDTQYF,TGCGCCAGCTCAGACCAGCGGGAATTAGATACGCAGTATTTT
TRBV20-1,TRBJ1-1,14,-,-,CSASDRRRLTEAFF,TGCAGTGCTAGTGATCGACGGCGGCTCACTGAAGCTTTCTTT
TRBV30,TRBJ2-4,15,-,-,CAWRGTPLAKNIQYF,TGTGCCTGGCGCGGGACGCCCTTAGCCAAAAACATTCAGTACTTC
TRBV11-2,TRBJ1-2,15,once,-,CASSTIRRAGYGYTF,TGTGCCAGCAGCACGATTCGGAGGGCAGGCTATGGCTACACCTTC
TRBV6-5,TRBJ1-4,16,-,-,CASSSNHRAGGEKLFF,TGTGCCAGCAGTTCAAACCACAGGGCCGGAGGTGAAAAACTGTTTTTT
TRBV5-1,TRBJ2-1,16,-,TRBD1,CASSLSRQGIYNEQFF,TGCGCCAGCAGCTTGTCGCGACAGGGAATATACAATGAGCAGTTCTTC
TRBV3-1/TRBV3-2,TRBJ2-7,21,-,-,CASSHGPVNMRPTGGTYEQYF,TGTGCCAGCAGCCATGGCCCCGTGAATATGAGGCCCACAGGTGGAACCTACGAGCAGTACTTC
TRBV19,TRBJ1-1,15,once,TRBD1,CASSSPGQPNTEAFF,TGTGCCAGTAGTTCCCCGGGACAGCCGAACACTGAAGCTTTCTTT
TRBV9,TRBJ1-2,12,-,-,CASSLTEDGYTF,TGTGCCAGCAGCTTGACAGAGGATGGCTACACCTTC
TRBV10-3,TRBJ2-1,18,-,TRBD2,CAISELTSGGFSYNEQFF,TGTGCCATCAGTGAACTAACTAGCGGGGGATTCTCCTACAATGAGCAGTTCTTC
TRBV7-3,TRBJ2-5,14,-,-,CASSFRGFQETQYF,TGTGCCAGCAGCTTCCGCGGATTTCAAGAGACCCAGTACTTC
TRBV28,TRBJ1-2,14,once,TRBD1,CASSSPGQFYGYTF,TGTGCCAGCAGTTCCCCGGGACAGTTCTATGGCTACACCTTC
TRBV28,TRBJ1-1,16,-,-,CASSFRGGGMNTEAFF,TGTGCCAGCAGTTTTCGGGGGGGAGGGATGAACACTGAAGCTTTCTTT
TRBV3-1/TRBV3-2,TRBJ2-7,14,-,TRBD1,CASSHRQGRDEQYF,TGTGCCAGCAGCCACAGACAGGGTCGAGACGAGCAGTACTTC
TRBV28,TRBJ2-1,16,-,TRBD1,CPTTAPRQGGYNEQFF,TGTCCCACCACGGCCCCACGACAGGGGGGCTACAATGAGCAGTTCTTC
TRBV6-5,TRBJ2-5,16,-,-,CASSYSLDSRGETQYF,TGTGCCAGCAGTTACTCCCTGGACAGTAGAGGAGAGACCCAGTACTTC
TRBV27,TRBJ2-7,12,-,-,CASGLTAYEQYF,TGTGCCAGCGGACTGACTGCCTACGAGCAGTACTTC
TRBV27,TRBJ1-1,15,-,-,CASSLGEASRTEAFF,TGTGCCAGCAGTTTAGGAGAGGCGTCTCGTACTGAAGCTTTCTTT
TRBV9,TRBJ2-7,14,-,TRBD1,CASSRAGTAYEQYF,TGTGCCAGCTCCCGAGCTGGGACAGCGTACGAGCAGTACTTC
TRBV5-1,TRBJ2-3,16,-,TRBD2,CASSLTSGGATDTQYF,TGCGCCAGCAGCTTGACTAGCGGGGGGGCCACAGATACGCAGTATTTT
TRBV7-2,TRBJ1-1,17,-,-,CASSLRLGGHRNTEAFF,TGTGCCAGCAGCTTAAGGTTGGGTGGACATCGAAACACTGAAGCTTTCTTT
TRBV27,TRBJ1-6,14,-,TRBD1,CASSSWDSNSPLHF,TGTGCCAGCAGTTCCTGGGACAGCAATTCACCCCTCCACTTT
TRBV6-2/TRBV6-3,TRBJ1-5,15,once,-,CASSRTPHSNQPQHF,TGTGCCAGCAGTCGGACACCCCATAGCAATCAGCCCCAGCATTTT
TRBV30,TRBJ1-5,13,-,-,CAWSVRSNQPQHF,TGTGCCTGGAGTGTGAGGAGCAATCAGCCCCAGCATTTT
TRBV19,TRBJ1-6,19,-,TRBD1,CASSIYHPTGTALNSPLHF,TGTGCCAGTAGTATATACCACCCCACCGGGACAGCCTTGAATTCACCCCTCCACTTT
TRBV2,TRBJ1-1,15,-,-,CASSVWVSGGTEAFF,TGTGCCAGCAGTGTCTGGGTCTCCGGGGGCACTGAAGCTTTCTTT
TRBV5-6,TRBJ2-6,13,-,-,CASSRGQPSVLTF,TGTGCCAGCAGCCGCGGACAGCCGAGCGTCCTGACTTTC
TRBV19,TRBJ1-5,16,-,-,CASSPGPLQSNQPQHF,TGTGCCAGTAGCCCTGGGCCCCTGCAGAGCAATCAGCCCCAGCATTTT
TRBV28,TRBJ1-5,15,once,-,CASRPPGQSNQPQHF,TGTGCCAGCAGACCTCCGGGACAAAGCAATCAGCCCCAGCATTTT
TRBV9,TRBJ1-3,16,-,-,CASSFATGSSGNTIYF,TGTGCCAGCAGCTTTGCGACAGGAAGCTCTGGAAACACCATATATTTT
TRBV5-1,TRBJ1-6,16,-,TRBD1,CASSPGQGTYNSPLHF,TGCGCCAGCAGCCCGGGACAGGGGACCTATAATTCACCCCTCCACTTT
TRBV5-1,TRBJ2-3,15,few,-,CASSTHRQTTDTQYF,TGCGCCAGCAGCACGCACCGACAAACCACAGATACGCAGTATTTT
TRBV19,TRBJ2-1,12,-,TRBD2,CASRGLAGELFF,TGTGCCAGTAGGGGACTAGCGGGAGAGTTATTCTTC
TRBV4-1,TRBJ2-7,15,-,TRBD1,CASSPLQGSIYEQYF,TGCGCCAGCAGCCCATTACAGGGGTCGATCTACGAGCAGTACTTC
TRBV10-3,TRBJ2-5,15,-,TRBD2,CAISPSGGLRETQYF,TGTGCCATCAGCCCTAGCGGGGGCCTTCGGGAGACCCAGTACTTC
TRBV5-1,TRBJ2-5,15,-,TRBD1,CASSLGVDREETQYF,TGCGCCAGCAGCTTGGGAGTTGACAGGGAAGAGACCCAGTACTTC
TRBV6-5,TRBJ1-2,16,-,TRBD1,CASSYLGGQGSDGYTF,TGTGCCAGCAGTTACCTGGGGGGACAGGGTAGCGATGGCTACACCTTC
TRBV4-1,TRBJ2-3,14,-,-,CASSPAQGTDTQYF,TGCGCCAGCAGCCCAGCCCAGGGCACAGATACGCAGTATTTT
TRBV18,TRBJ1-4,16,-,-,CASSPFDGASNEKLFF,TGTGCCAGCTCACCATTCGACGGAGCAAGTAATGAAAAACTGTTTTTT
TRBV6-5,TRBJ1-1,12,-,-,CATLREGGTAFF,TGTGCCACCCTAAGGGAGGGGGGTACAGCTTTCTTT
TRBV7-8,TRBJ1-6,15,-,TRBD1,CASSVTGQGISPLHF,TGTGCCAGCAGCGTGACGGGACAGGGTATATCACCCCTCCACTTT
TRBV2,TRBJ2-7,14,few,-,CASSGHSTSYEQYF,TGTGCCAGCAGTGGACATTCAACCTCCTACGAGCAGTACTTC
TRBV4-3,TRBJ1-5,15,-,-,CASSHDLSPGQPQHF,TGCGCCAGCAGCCACGATCTTTCGCCAGGGCAGCCCCAGCATTTT
TRBV2,TRBJ2-3,15,-,-,CASTLEGGSTDTQYF,TGTGCCAGCACCCTTGAGGGCGGGAGCACAGATACGCAGTATTTT
TRBV7-6,TRBJ2-1,15,few,-,CASSQGRSSYNEQFF,TGTGCCAGCAGCCAAGGGAGGAGCTCCTACAATGAGCAGTTCTTC
TRBV5-1,TRBJ2-1,15,-,TRBD2,CASSFLAGGDNEQFF,TGCGCCAGCAGCTTTTTAGCGGGGGGAGACAATGAGCAGTTCTTC
TRBV12-3/TRBV12-4,TRBJ2-7,13,-,TRBD1,CASSAGTGYEQYF,TGTGCCAGCAGTGCCGGGACAGGGTACGAGCAGTACTTC
TRBV6-5,TRBJ1-1,14,-,TRBD1,CASSYGDRGRVAFF,TGTGCCAGCAGTTACGGGGACAGGGGGCGTGTAGCTTTCTTT
TRBV11-2,TRBJ1-2,14,-,-,CASSLSVSGYGYTF,TGTGCCAGCAGCTTAAGTGTCAGCGGGTATGGCTACACCTTC
TRBV30,TRBJ1-1,14,-,-,CAWRPFRGNTEAFF,TGTGCCTGGAGACCATTCCGGGGGAACACTGAAGCTTTCTTT